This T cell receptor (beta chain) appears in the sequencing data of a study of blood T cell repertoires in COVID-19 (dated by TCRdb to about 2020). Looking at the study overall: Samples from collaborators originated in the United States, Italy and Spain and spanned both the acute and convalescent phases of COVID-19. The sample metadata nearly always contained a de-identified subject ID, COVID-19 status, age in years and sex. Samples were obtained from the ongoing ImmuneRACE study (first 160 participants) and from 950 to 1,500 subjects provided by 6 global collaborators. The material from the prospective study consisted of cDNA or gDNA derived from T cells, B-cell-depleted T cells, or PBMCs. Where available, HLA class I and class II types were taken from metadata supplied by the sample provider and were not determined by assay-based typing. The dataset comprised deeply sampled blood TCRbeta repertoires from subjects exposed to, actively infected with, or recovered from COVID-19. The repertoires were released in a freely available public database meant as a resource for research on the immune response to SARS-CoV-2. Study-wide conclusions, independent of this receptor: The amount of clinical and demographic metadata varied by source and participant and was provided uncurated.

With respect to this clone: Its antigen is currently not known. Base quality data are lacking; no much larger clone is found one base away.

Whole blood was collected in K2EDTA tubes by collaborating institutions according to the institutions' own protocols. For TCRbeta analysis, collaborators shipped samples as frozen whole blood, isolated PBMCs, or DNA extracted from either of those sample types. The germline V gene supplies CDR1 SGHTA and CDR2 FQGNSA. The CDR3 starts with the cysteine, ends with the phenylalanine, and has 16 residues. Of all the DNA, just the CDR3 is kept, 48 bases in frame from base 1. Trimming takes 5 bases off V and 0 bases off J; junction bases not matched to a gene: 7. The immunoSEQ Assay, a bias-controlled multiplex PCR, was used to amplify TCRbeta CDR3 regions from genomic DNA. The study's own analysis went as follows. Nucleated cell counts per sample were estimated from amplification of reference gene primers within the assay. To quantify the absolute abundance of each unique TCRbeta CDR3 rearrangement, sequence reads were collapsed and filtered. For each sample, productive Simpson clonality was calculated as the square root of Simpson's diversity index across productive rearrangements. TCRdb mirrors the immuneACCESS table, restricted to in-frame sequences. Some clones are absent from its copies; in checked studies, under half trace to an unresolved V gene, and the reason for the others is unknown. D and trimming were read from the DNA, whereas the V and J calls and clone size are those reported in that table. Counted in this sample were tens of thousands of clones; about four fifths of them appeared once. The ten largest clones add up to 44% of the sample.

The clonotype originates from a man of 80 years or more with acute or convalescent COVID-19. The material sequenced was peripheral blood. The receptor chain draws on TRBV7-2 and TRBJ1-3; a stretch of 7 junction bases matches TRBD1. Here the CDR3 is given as CASSPYDRVSGNTIYF. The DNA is TGTGCCAGCAGCCCCTACGACAGGGTCTCTGGAAACACCATATATTTT.